This section outlines one TCR beta chain sequence together with its context. These data come from a study of CD8 T cells in Susac syndrome. Through negative isolation, CD4+ and CD8+ T cells were obtained, while TEMRA cells were enriched using FACS. RNA was extracted with the RNeasy kit, and a quantity of roughly 0.45 to 1 ug was reverse transcribed using random hexamers. An immunoSEQ multiplex PCR generated amplified TCR beta CDR3 products spanning 54 Vbeta and 13 Jbeta. Each CDR3 protein gets one entry after TCRdb re-called the immunoSEQ multiplex PCR reads with MiXCR. The sample has roughly 200,000 distinct CDR3 sequences, over 85% seen once. The germline V and J ends were trimmed by 0 bases and 0 bases, with 6 bases remaining between them. CDR1 is GTSNPN and CDR2 is SVGIG in the germline V gene (reference sequence). CDR3 length: 15 residues.

The chain recombines TRBV30 with TRBJ2-6; D is undetermined. What was sequenced was CD4+ T cells from PBMCs. This receptor was obtained from a human donor in good health. The CDR3, as DNA: TGTGCCTGGAGTGTACCCCTCTCTGGGGCCAACGTCCTGACTTTC. Protein product: CAWSVPLSGANVLTF.